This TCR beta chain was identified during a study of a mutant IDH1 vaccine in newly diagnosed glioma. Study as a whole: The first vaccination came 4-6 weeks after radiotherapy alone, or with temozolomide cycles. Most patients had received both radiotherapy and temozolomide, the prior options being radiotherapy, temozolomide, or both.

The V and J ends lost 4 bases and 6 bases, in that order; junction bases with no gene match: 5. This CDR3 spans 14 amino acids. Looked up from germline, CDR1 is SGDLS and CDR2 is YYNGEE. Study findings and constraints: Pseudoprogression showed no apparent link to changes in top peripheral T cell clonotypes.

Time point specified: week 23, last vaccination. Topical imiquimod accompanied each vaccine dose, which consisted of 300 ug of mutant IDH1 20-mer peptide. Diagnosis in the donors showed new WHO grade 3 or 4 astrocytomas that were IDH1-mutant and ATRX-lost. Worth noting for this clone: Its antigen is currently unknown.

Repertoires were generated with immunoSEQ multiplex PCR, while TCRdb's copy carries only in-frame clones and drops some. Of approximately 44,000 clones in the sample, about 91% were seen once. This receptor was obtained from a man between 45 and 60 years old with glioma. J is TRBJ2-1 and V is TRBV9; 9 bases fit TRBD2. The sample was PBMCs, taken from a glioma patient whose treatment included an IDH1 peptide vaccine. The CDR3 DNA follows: TGTGCCAGCAGCAATGGACTAGCGTCCAATGAGCAGTTCTTC. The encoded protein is CASSNGLASNEQFF.